The sequence of this T cell receptor beta chain was determined in a study of shared clonotypes between healthy human individuals. V was clipped by 0 bases and J by 2 bases, with 11 bases between them. Germline CDR1 reads KGHSH; CDR2 reads LQKENI. This CDR3 is built from 17 residues. Sequencing used immunoSEQ multiplex PCR; TCRdb keeps in-frame clones, though not all of them. Among some 2,500,000 clones listed, 85% to 95% were seen once. The sequence came from a man between 18 and 35 years old in good health. Some clones in this sample may be carry-over from other donors' samples. The chain uses TRBV18 and TRBJ2-6; D ambiguous. Sequencing used naive CD4+ T cells from PBMCs. Subset reported: CD45RA+ positively selected. For the CDR3, the DNA is TGTGCCAGCTCACCACCGTCCGCAGGTACTGGGGCCAACGTCCTGACTTTC. As protein: CASSPPSAGTGANVLTF.